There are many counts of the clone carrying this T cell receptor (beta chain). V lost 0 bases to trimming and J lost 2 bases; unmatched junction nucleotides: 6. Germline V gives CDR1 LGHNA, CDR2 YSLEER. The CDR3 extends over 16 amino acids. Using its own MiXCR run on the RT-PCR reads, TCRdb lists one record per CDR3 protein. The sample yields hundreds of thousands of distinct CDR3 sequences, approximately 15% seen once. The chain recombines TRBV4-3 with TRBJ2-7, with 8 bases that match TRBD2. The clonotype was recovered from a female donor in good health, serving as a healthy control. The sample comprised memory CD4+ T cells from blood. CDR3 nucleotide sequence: TGCGCCAGCAGCCAAGACTTAGCGGGAACCCCCTACGAGCAGTACTTC. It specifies CASSQDLAGTPYEQYF.